This T cell receptor (beta chain) was documented in a study of blood T cell repertoires in COVID-19. In the study overall: Acute and convalescent COVID-19 samples came from the United States, Italy and Spain. In each case, the material was cDNA or gDNA derived from T cells, B-cell-depleted T cells, or PBMCs.

Original processing methods: Estimation of nucleated cell counts was performed using reference gene primer amplification. Sequencing used immunoSEQ multiplex PCR; TCRdb keeps in-frame clones, though not all of them. V and J calls and clone size are those listed in that table; D and trimming were worked out from the DNA. The table includes approximately 200,000 clones, approximately 90% detected once. Trimming shortened V by 4 bases and J by 0 bases, and 10 bases separated the two germline ends. The CDR3 is 14 amino acids. Germline V CDR1 and CDR2: SGHRS, YFSETQ. Seattle researchers signed up patients amid active infection and tracked them longitudinally.

This TCR was sampled from a man aged 25 to 45 with COVID-19, enrolled during active disease. The sequencing input was peripheral blood. This sequence joins TRBV5-1 and TRBJ1-1; no clear D. The CDR3 DNA reads TGCGCCAGCAGCCCCCGGGTAATGAACACTGAAGCTTTCTTT. Translation gives CASSPRVMNTEAFF.